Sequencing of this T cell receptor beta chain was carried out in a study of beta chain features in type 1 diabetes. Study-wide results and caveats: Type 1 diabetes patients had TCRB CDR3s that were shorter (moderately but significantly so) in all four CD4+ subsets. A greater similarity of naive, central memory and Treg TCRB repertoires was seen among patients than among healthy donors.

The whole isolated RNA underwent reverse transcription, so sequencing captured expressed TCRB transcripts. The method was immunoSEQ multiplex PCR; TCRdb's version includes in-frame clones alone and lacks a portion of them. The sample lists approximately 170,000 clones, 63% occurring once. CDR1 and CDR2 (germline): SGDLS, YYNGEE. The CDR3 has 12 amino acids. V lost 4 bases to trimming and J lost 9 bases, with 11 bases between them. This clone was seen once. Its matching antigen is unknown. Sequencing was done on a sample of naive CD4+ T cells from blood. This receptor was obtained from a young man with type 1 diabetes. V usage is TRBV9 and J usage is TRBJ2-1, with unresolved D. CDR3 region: CASSTPPGEQFF. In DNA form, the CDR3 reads TGTGCCAGCAGCACTCCTCCTGGTGAGCAGTTCTTC.